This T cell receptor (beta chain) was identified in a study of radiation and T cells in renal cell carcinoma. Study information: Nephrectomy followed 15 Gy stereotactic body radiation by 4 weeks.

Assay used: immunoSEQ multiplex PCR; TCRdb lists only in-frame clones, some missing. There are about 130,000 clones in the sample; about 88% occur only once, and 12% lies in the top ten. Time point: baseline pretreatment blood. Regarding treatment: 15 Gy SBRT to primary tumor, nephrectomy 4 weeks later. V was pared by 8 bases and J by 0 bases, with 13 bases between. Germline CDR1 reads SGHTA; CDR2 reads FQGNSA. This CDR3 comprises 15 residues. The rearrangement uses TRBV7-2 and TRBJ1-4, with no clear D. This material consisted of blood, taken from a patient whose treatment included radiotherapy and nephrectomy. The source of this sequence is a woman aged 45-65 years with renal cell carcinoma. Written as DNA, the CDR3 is TGTGCCAGCGGGGTGGGGTTAGCAACTAATGAAAAACTGTTTTTT. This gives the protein CASGVGLATNEKLFF.